The sequence of this T cell receptor (beta chain) was determined in a study of cytomegalovirus exposure and HLA in healthy donors. The CDR3 is made up of 15 amino acids. V shed 4 bases and J 4 bases; nucleotides not matched to a gene: 3. Germline V gene sequence: CDR1 SGHVS, CDR2 FQNEAQ. PCR used 60 Vbeta primers and 13 Jbeta primers. Assay: immunoSEQ multiplex PCR; the TCRdb copy retains only in-frame clones and omits some. The profile shows 95,000 to 150,000 clones, 60% to 80% of them singletons. With regard to this clone: Antigen specificity is unknown.

General study results and limits: Some TCR beta chains (more than 150 of them) were listed as cytomegalovirus-associated. Roughly uniform depth of sequencing across donors was assumed in presence/absence analyses. A later analysis showed that HLA-associated TCR beta chains had undergone more clonal expansion than equally common others.

Sequenced input: PBMCs. This rearrangement joins TRBV7-8 to TRBJ2-1; 11 bases fit TRBD2. The sequence was collected from a woman in her forties or fifties in good health and CMV-seronegative. This chain's CDR3 is CASSSGLADYNEQFF. The CDR3 DNA follows: TGTGCCAGCAGCTCGGGACTAGCGGATTACAATGAGCAGTTCTTC.